This paragraph covers one T cell receptor beta chain sequence. Its antigen is not identified. Documented treatment: some 20 received Ad26.COV2.S at low or high dose, single or two shots; roughly 5 received placebo; per-sample allocation not given. Repertoires come from day 63 after the first vaccine or placebo injection. This specimen belongs to a study of Ad26.COV2.S vaccination and SARS-CoV-2 variants. The wider study: Ad26.COV2.S shots went into the muscle once or twice, 56 days apart.

TCRdb's table, derived via immunoSEQ multiplex PCR, lists solely in-frame clones and lacks some. The sample lists around 340,000 clones, more than 85% seen once, with 5% in the top ten. Per the germline V gene, CDR1 is LGHNA and CDR2 is YSLEER. The CDR3 runs 17 residues. The V gene end was trimmed by 0 bases and the J gene end by 0 bases; junction bases not matched to a gene: 7. The study's findings and limits: Spike-specific TCR breadth was greater after Ad26.COV2.S than placebo. Analyses that measured TCR breadth and depth may have underestimated total T cell responses.

This specimen consisted of peripheral blood, obtained in a trial of Ad26.COV2.S vaccine versus placebo. The receptor's source is a person aged 18-60 years who received the Ad26.COV2.S COVID-19 vaccine or a placebo. The V gene is TRBV4-3, the J gene TRBJ2-5; 7 positions agree with TRBD2. CDR3 sequence (DNA): TGCGCCAGCAGCCAAGATGGGGGAGGGAGGTACCAAGAGACCCAGTACTTC. It is translated as CASSQDGGGRYQETQYF.